A single sample gave rise to the 11 T cell receptor beta chains below, sequenced in a study of T cell changes during pregnancy in multiple sclerosis. Using immunoSEQ multiplex PCR, the repertoire was profiled, and TCRdb retains in-frame clones only, with some absent. The repertoire holds about 69,000 clones, with roughly 92% as singletons. The material was peripheral blood, obtained in the third trimester of pregnancy. Receptors originate from a female donor in good health, enrolled as a control in a pregnancy study.

The genes are TRBV5-1 and TRBJ2-7; D perhaps matches TRBD2 (6 bases). Germline CDR1 and CDR2: SGHRS and YFSETQ. The CDR3 runs to 13 residues. V was trimmed by 2 bases and J by 6 bases, leaving 12 bases between them. The CDR3 spells CASSFWEVPEQYF. The CDR3 nucleotides are TGCGCCAGCAGCTTCTGGGAGGTCCCCGAGCAGTACTTC.

The rearrangement links TRBV28 to TRBJ1-1, with D possibly TRBD1 on 5 matching bases. Trimming stripped 5 bases from V and 0 bases from J, with 16 bases between. Germline CDR1 reads MDHEN; CDR2 reads SYDVKM. This CDR3 region has 16 residues. CDR3 sequence reads: CASSPTRGTMNTEAFF. As DNA, the CDR3 is TGTGCCAGCAGTCCCACTCGGGGGACTATGAACACTGAAGCTTTCTTT.

This rearrangement joins TRBV28 to TRBJ2-2; maybe TRBD1 (5 bases). V dropped 7 bases and J dropped 7 bases, with 13 bases sitting between them. The germline CDR1 and CDR2 sequences are MDHEN and SYDVKM. CDR3 length: 13 residues. CDR3 protein: CASKGRVDGELFF. CDR3 nucleotide sequence: TGTGCCAGCAAGGGCAGGGTTGACGGGGAGCTGTTTTTT.

J is TRBJ2-7 and V is TRBV29-1; TRBD1 matches 10 bases. This CDR3 is 11 amino acids long. The ends lost 7 bases at V and 5 bases at J; junction bases unmatched: 2. Per germline, CDR1 SQVTM and CDR2 ANQGSEA. The DNA for the CDR3 is TGCAGCGCCGACAGGGGGCACGAGCAGTACTTC. This translates into CSADRGHEQYF.

This clone was counted a single time. V usage is TRBV19 and J usage is TRBJ2-7; D is uncertain. The CDR3 is made up of 11 amino acids. Germline CDR1 and CDR2: LNHDA and SQIVND (reference sequence). V lost 4 bases, J lost 5 bases, and 6 bases lay in between. CDR3 bases: TGTGCCAGTAGTACACACAACGAGCAGTACTTC. Its protein is CASSTHNEQYF. Full variable domain (remainder filled in from reference TRBV19 and TRBJ2-7): DGGITQSPKYLFRKEGQNVTLSCEQNLNHDAMYWYRQDPGQGLRLIYYSQIVNDFQKGDIAEGYSVSREKKESFPLTVTSAQKNPTAFYLCASSTHNEQYFGPGTRLTVT.

The J gene is TRBJ1-5, the V gene TRBV12-5, with 8 bases aligning to TRBD1. CDR1 and CDR2 from the germline V gene are LGHNT and FRNRAP. V trimming: 4 bases; J trimming: 1 base; junction bases outside the gene matches: 15. The CDR3 loop spans 19 amino acids. The DNA for the CDR3 is TGTGCTAGTGGTTCCTCTACGGGACAGGCTGTTATCAGCAATCAGCCCCAGCATTTT. As protein: CASGSSTGQAVISNQPQHF.

Remarks on this clone: It is likely a read error, because the conserved phenylalanine at the end of the CDR3 is missing. No DNA is shown, since the ends of the CDR3 on it are uncertain; the CDR3 is the one TCRdb lists. The J gene is TRBJ2-7, the V gene TRBV7-9; the table's D call TRBD2 went unverified against the DNA. The CDR3 extends over 13 residues, inclusive of both ends. Germline V gene lookup returns CDR1 SEHNR and CDR2 FQNEAQ (reference sequence). CDR3 sequence reads: CASSSGLAGSNVY.

The V gene is TRBV6-6, the J gene TRBJ2-1, with TRBD1 matching 7 bases. This CDR3 is 15 amino acids long. CDR1 is MNHNY and CDR2 is SVGAGI in the germline V gene (reference sequence). Trimming cost V 6 bases and J 0 bases; bases outside gene matches: 5. The CDR3 DNA reads as TGTGCCAGCAGACAACAGGGGTTCTCCTACAATGAGCAGTTCTTC. It is translated as CASRQQGFSYNEQFF.

The chain carries TRBV30 and TRBJ1-6, with D possibly TRBD1 on 5 matching bases. The CDR3 length is 16 residues. Per the germline V gene, CDR1 is GTSNPN and CDR2 is SVGIG (reference sequence). Trimming pared 3 bases from V and 8 bases from J, leaving 20 bases between. The CDR3 is CAWRLIRGTLHSPLHF. Here the CDR3 DNA reads TGTGCCTGGAGGCTTATCAGAGGGACTCTTCATTCACCCCTCCACTTT.

The gene calls are TRBV5-4 and TRBJ2-3; 9 nucleotides match TRBD2. The CDR3 covers 15 residues. J lost 3 bases, V lost 5 bases, and 7 bases had no gene match. Per germline, CDR1 SGHNT and CDR2 YYREEE (reference sequence). CDR3 bases: TGTGCCAGCAGTAGAGCGGGGGGCATGACAGATACGCAGTATTTT. This translates into CASSRAGGMTDTQYF.

CDR3 amino acids: CASSRGEGASYEQYF. The CDR3 DNA reads TGTGCCAGTTCTCGGGGGGAAGGAGCGTCCTACGAGCAGTACTTC. The chain combines TRBV19 with TRBJ2-7; 7 nucleotides match TRBD2. This CDR3 has 15 amino acids. Germline loops: CDR1 LNHDA, CDR2 SQIVND (reference sequence). The junction had 11 bases not matched to a gene; V was cut back by 8 bases and J by 1 base.